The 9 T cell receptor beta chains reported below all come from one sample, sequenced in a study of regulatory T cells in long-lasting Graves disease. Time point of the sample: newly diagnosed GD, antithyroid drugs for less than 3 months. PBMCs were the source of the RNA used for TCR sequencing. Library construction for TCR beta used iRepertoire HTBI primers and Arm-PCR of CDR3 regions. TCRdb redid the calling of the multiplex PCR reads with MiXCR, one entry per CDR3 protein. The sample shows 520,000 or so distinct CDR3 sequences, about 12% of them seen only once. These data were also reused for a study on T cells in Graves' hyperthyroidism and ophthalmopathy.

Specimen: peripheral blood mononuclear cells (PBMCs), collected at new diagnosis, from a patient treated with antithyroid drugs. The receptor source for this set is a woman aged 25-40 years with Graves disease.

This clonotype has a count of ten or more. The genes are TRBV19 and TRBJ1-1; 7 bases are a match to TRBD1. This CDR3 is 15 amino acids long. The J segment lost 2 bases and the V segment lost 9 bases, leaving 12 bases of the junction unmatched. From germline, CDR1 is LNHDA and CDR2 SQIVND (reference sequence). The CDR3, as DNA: TGTGCCAGCAAAACAGGGGCTAACATTAACACTGAAGCTTTCTTT. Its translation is CASKTGANINTEAFF.

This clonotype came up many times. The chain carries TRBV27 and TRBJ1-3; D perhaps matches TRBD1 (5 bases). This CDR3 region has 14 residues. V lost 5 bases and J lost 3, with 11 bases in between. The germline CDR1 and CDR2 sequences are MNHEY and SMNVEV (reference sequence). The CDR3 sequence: CASSPTGDGNTIYF. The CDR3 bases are TGTGCCAGCAGTCCTACAGGAGATGGAAACACCATATATTTT.

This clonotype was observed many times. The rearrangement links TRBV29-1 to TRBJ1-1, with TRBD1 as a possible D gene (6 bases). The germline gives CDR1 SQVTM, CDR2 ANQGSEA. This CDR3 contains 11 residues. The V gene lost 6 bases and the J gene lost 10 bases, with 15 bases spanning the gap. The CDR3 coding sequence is TGCAGCGTGAACAGGGAATTTCGAGCTTTCTTT. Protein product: CSVNREFRAFF.

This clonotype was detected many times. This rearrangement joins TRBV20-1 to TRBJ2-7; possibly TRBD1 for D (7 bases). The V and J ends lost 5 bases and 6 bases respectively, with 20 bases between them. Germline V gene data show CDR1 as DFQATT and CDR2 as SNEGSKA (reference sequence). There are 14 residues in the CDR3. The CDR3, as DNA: TGCAGTGCTGGGCCTGTGCAGGGGGGCTTCGAGCAGTACTTC. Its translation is CSAGPVQGGFEQYF.

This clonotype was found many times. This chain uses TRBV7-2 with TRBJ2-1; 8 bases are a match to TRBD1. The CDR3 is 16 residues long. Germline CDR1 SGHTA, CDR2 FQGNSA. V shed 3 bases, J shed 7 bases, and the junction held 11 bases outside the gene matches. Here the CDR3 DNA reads TGTGCCAGCAGCTTTCGACAGGGGACCCCGAGGAATGAGCAGTTCTTC. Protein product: CASSFRQGTPRNEQFF.

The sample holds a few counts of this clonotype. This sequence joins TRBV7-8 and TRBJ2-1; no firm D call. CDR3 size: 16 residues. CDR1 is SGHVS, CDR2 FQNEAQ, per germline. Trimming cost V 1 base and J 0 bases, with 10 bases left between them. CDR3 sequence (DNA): TGTGCCAGCAGCTTAGGGATAGAAAGCTCCTACAATGAGCAGTTCTTC. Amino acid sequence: CASSLGIESSYNEQFF.

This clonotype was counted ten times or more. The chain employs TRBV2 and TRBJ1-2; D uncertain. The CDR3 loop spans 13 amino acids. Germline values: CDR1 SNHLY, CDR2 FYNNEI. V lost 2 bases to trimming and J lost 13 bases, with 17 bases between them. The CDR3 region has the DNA TGTGCCAGCAGTGAATTACGGCTGGTCAGGTGCACCTTC. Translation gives CASSELRLVRCTF.

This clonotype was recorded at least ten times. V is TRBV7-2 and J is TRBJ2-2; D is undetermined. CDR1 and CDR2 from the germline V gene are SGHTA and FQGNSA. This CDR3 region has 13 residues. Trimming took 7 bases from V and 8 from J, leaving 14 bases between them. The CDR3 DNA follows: TGTGCCAGCACCTCTGTCGGATGGGGGGAGCTGTTTTTT. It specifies CASTSVGWGELFF.

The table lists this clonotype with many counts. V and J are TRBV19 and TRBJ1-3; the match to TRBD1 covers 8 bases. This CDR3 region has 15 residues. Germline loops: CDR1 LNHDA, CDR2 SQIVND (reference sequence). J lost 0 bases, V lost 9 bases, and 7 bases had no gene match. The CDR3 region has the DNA TGTGCCAGCCGAACCGGGACAGGCTCTGGAAACACCATATATTTT. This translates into CASRTGTGSGNTIYF.